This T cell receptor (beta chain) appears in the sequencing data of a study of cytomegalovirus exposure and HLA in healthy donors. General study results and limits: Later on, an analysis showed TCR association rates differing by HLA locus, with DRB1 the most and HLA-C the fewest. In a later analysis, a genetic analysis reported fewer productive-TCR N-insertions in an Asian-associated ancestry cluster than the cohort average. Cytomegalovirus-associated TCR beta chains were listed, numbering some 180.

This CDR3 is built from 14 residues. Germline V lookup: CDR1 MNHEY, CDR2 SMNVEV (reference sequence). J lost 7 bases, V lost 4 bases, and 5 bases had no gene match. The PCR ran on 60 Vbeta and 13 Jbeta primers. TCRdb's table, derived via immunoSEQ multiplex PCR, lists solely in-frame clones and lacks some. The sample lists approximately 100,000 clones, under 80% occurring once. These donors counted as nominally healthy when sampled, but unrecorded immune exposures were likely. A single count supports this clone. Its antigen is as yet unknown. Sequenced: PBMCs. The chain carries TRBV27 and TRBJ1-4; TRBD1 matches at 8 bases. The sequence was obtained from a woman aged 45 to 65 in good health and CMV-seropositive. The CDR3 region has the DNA TGTGCCAGCAGTTCACAGGGGGAGGGTGAAAAACTGTTTTTT. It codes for CASSSQGEGEKLFF.